These 2 T cell receptor beta chains came from one sample sequenced in a study of blood T cell repertoires in COVID-19 (TCRdb year 2020). Library creation used the immunoSEQ multiplex PCR assay. The table comes from immuneACCESS by way of TCRdb, which keeps in-frame sequences with V and J called. Part of the clones is missing from these tables; in studies checked, under half for an unresolved V gene and the rest for unknown reasons. The sample contains 150,000 to 200,000 clones, about four fifths of them found a single time. Of the sample, approximately 11% falls within the top ten clones. The sample comprised peripheral blood. These receptors originate from a man aged 55-75 years with active or convalescent COVID-19.

The chain's CDR3 is CASTLIKIPGQGYYGYTF. CDR3 bases: TGTGCCAGTACCCTTATCAAAATTCCGGGACAGGGGTACTATGGCTACACCTTC. The chain joins TRBV19 to TRBJ1-2; TRBD1 agrees at 10 bases. Looked up from germline, CDR1 is LNHDA and CDR2 is SQIVND (reference sequence). V trimming: 7 bases; J trimming: 3 bases; junction bases outside the gene matches: 17. CDR3 length equals 18 residues.

The chain employs TRBV5-8 and TRBJ2-5, with 10 bases aligning to TRBD2. This CDR3 region has 14 residues. The germline V gene has CDR1 SGHTS and CDR2 YDEGEE. The ends lost 1 base at V and 4 bases at J; junction bases unmatched: 1. The DNA for the CDR3 is TGTGCCAGCAGCTTGCTAGCGGGGGTAGAGACCCAGTACTTC. Translating gives CASSLLAGVETQYF. Full variable domain (rest looked up from reference TRBV5-8 and TRBJ2-5): EAGVTQSPTHLIKTRGQQATLRCSPISGHTSVYWYQQALGLGLQFLLWYDEGEERNRGNFPPRFSGRQFPNYSSELNVNALELEDSALYLCASSLLAGVETQYFGPGTRLLVL.